The sample holds a few counts of the clone carrying this T cell receptor (beta chain). How the authors handled the data: Quantification of nucleated cells was approximated via reference gene primer amplification. This table comes from immunoSEQ multiplex PCR, and its TCRdb copy is limited to in-frame clones, with some not included. V, J and clone size reflect that table, while D and trimming were determined from the DNA. The sample lists about 140,000 clones, approximately 82% seen once, with roughly 1.5% in the top ten. The V gene's germline CDR1 is SGHRS and CDR2 YFSETQ. Germline trimming cut 0 bases from V and 7 bases from J; bases unmatched to any gene: 3. The CDR3 runs 14 residues. This sample was included in a study of blood T cell repertoires in COVID-19. Across the whole study: Acute and convalescent COVID-19 specimens originated in the United States, Italy and Spain.

The rearrangement uses TRBV5-1 and TRBJ2-1; 8 positions agree with TRBD2. The sequence derives from a human donor in a cohort sampled during active COVID-19. Sequencing was done on a sample of peripheral blood. The CDR3 loop is CASSLVSGTNEQFF. The CDR3 DNA is TGCGCCAGCAGCTTGGTTAGCGGGACAAATGAGCAGTTCTTC.